This T cell receptor beta chain was sequenced for a study of metastatic and nonmetastatic thyroid tumors. Study-level information: Blood and tumor or nodule tissue repertoires from malignant and benign thyroid patients were compared.

Findings and limits, study-wide: Reports indicated that malignant thyroid tumors showed significantly higher TCR beta diversity than benign nodules did, in blood and tumor.

Trimming removed 0 bases from V and 5 bases from J, with 11 bases in between. The CDR3 contains 14 residues. Germline V lookup: CDR1 MRHNA, CDR2 SNTAGT. Until they underwent thyroid surgery, no patient had received any treatment. This clone was observed at least ten times. Its specificity is not known. How the authors handled the data: Researchers built a distant-metastasis classifier for papillary thyroid cancer that drew on CDR3 differences across clinicopathological groups. TCRdb used MiXCR to call clones anew from the PCR reads. TCRdb's processing, not the authors', yielded these V and J calls. The data contain more than 70,000 clones, 8.6% of them singletons.

This rearrangement joins TRBV6-4 to TRBJ2-7; D might be TRBD1 (6 bases). The sample comprised blood. The sequence was collected from a female donor with papillary thyroid cancer or a benign thyroid nodule (not recorded which). Some clones in this sample may be carry-over from other donors' samples. The chain's CDR3 is CASSDSLGAHEQYF. Here the CDR3 DNA reads TGTGCCAGCAGTGACTCGCTGGGGGCCCACGAGCAGTACTTC.